Following are 4 T cell receptor beta chains from one sample sequenced in a study of CD8 T cell repertoires and HIV-1 epitope variants (TCRdb year 2020). Libraries came from the immunoSEQ multiplex PCR assay. In its TCRdb copy, this immuneACCESS table keeps in-frame sequences only and misses some clones. Where compared with another copy, unresolved V genes explain less than half of these, and the others have no known cause. For this sample there are roughly 4,800 clones; approximately 64% appear just once. The ten largest clones represent approximately 40% of the sample. Their cognate antigens are unknown. The sequenced sample was cultured CD8+ T cells derived from PBMCs. These receptor sequences come from a male donor with HIV.

The V gene is TRBV19, the J gene TRBJ2-1; 10 positions match TRBD2. Germline V gene lookup returns CDR1 LNHDA and CDR2 SQIVND (reference sequence). The V gene end was trimmed by 3 bases and the J gene end by 7 bases; junction bases not matched to a gene: 12. This CDR3 comprises 17 residues. The CDR3 loop is CASSMGWKREGRNEQFF. Written as DNA, the CDR3 is TGTGCCAGTAGTATGGGGTGGAAGCGGGAGGGCCGTAATGAGCAGTTCTTC. Filled out from reference TRBV19 and TRBJ2-1, the complete variable domain reads DGGITQSPKYLFRKEGQNVTLSCEQNLNHDAMYWYRQDPGQGLRLIYYSQIVNDFQKGDIAEGYSVSREKKESFPLTVTSAQKNPTAFYLCASSMGWKREGRNEQFFGPGTRLTVL.

The chain uses TRBV5-1 and TRBJ1-5; perhaps TRBD1 as D (5 bases). CDR3 length equals 13 residues. The V and J ends lost 2 bases and 7 bases respectively, with 10 bases between them. Germline V gene lookup returns CDR1 SGHRS and CDR2 YFSETQ. In DNA, the CDR3 is TGCGCCAGCAGCTTACAGGTCGGGCAGCCCCAGCATTTT. Translated: CASSLQVGQPQHF.

This chain connects TRBV7-8 to TRBJ2-1; D is perhaps TRBD1 (6 bases). The CDR3 is 14 residues long. In germline, CDR1 is SGHVS, CDR2 FQNEAQ. The V end was cut by 5 bases, the J end by 6 bases, with 14 bases between. CDR3 in amino acids: CASSRWDTPNEQFF. The CDR3 DNA reads TGTGCCAGCAGCCGGTGGGACACCCCCAATGAGCAGTTCTTC.

The V call is TRBV2, the J call TRBJ1-2, with D possibly TRBD1 on 6 matching bases. The V gene's germline CDR1 is SNHLY and CDR2 FYNNEI. With 7 bases removed from V and 8 bases from J, the gap between germline ends came to 17 bases. The length of the CDR3 is 13 residues. The CDR3, as DNA: TGTGCCAGCACCGAGTCAGGGGAGGAGGGCTACACCTTC. This sequence encodes CASTESGEEGYTF. The variable domain in full, with the rest retrieved from reference TRBV2 and TRBJ1-2, is EPEVTQTPSHQVTQMGQEVILRCVPISNHLYFYWYRQILGQKVEFLVSFYNNEISEKSEIFDDQFSVERPDGSNFTLKIRSTKLEDSAMYFCASTESGEEGYTFGSGTRLTVV.